The 3 T cell receptor beta chains given below trace back to one sample, sequenced in a study of blood T cell repertoires in COVID-19. Measured with immunoSEQ multiplex PCR; TCRdb has only the in-frame clones, and not every one. This sample yields about 410,000 clones, of which 90% are seen a single time; 0.6% belongs to the top ten. The sample comprised PBMCs or T cells enriched from blood (not recorded which). Receptors originate from a man younger than 35 who had recovered from COVID-19.

The gene calls are TRBV6-5 and TRBJ1-2, with 7 bases lining up with TRBD1. CDR1 is MNHEY, CDR2 SVGAGI, per germline. The CDR3 loop spans 15 amino acids. V lost 6 bases and J lost 2; bases outside the gene matches: 9. The CDR3 is CASRTTGTANYGYTF. The CDR3 nucleotides are TGTGCCAGCAGGACCACCGGGACAGCGAACTATGGCTACACCTTC.

V gene TRBV29-1 combines with J gene TRBJ2-3, with a possible D match to TRBD2 (5 bases). The V end lost 2 bases, the J end lost 2 bases, and 11 bases lay between the germline ends. The V gene's germline CDR1 is SQVTM and CDR2 ANQGSEA. CDR3 length: 14 residues. The CDR3 DNA follows: TGCAGCGTTGAAAGTTGGGAGATCACAGATACGCAGTATTTT. Its translation: CSVESWEITDTQYF.

This chain links TRBV25-1 with TRBJ1-2, with a tentative D call TRBD1 (6 bases). Germline V gives CDR1 MGHDK, CDR2 SYGVNS. Trimming pared 8 bases from V and 3 bases from J, leaving 13 bases between. There are 13 residues in the CDR3. CDR3 in amino acids: CASPGDRDYGYTF. DNA for the CDR3: TGTGCCAGCCCAGGGGACCGCGACTATGGCTACACCTTC.